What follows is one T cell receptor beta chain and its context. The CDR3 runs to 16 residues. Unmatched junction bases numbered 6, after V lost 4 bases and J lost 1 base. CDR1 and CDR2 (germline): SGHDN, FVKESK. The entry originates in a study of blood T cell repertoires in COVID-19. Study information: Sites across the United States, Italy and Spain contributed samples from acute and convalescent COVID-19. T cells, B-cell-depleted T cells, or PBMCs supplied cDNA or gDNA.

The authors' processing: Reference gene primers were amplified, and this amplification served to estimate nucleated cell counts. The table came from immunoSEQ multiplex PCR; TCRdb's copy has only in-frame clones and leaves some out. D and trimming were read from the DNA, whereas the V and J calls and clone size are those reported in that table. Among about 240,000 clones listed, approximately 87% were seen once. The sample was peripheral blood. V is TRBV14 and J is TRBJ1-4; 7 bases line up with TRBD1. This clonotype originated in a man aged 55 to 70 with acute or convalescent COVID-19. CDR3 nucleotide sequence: TGTGCCAGCAGCCTATCCCAGGGGGGAACTAATGAAAAACTGTTTTTT. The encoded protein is CASSLSQGGTNEKLFF.